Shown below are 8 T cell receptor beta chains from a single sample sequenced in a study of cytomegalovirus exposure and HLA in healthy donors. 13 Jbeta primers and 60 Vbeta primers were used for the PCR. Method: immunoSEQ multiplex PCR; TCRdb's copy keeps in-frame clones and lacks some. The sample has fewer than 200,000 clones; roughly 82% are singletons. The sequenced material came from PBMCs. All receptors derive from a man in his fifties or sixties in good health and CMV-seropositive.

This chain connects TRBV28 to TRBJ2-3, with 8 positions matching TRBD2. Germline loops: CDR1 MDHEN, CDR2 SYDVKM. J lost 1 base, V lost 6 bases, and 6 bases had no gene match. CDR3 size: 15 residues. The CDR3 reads CASSPGGPGTDTQYF. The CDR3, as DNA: TGTGCCAGCAGCCCGGGGGGGCCTGGCACAGATACGCAGTATTTT. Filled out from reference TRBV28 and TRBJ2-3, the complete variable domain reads DVKVTQSSRYLVKRTGEKVFLECVQDMDHENMFWYRQDPGLGLRLIYFSYDVKMKEKGDIPEGYSVSREKKERFSLILESASTNQTSMYLCASSPGGPGTDTQYFGPGTRLTVL.

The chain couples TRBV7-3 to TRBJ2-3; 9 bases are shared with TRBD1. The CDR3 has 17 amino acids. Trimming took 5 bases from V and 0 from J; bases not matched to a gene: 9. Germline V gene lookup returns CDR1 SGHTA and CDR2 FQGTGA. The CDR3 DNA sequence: TGTGCCAGCAGCGAGACAGGGGGATATACTAGCACAGATACGCAGTATTTT. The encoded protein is CASSETGGYTSTDTQYF. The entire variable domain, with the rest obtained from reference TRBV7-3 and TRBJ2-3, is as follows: GAGVSQTPSNKVTEKGKYVELRCDPISGHTALYWYRQSLGQGPEFLIYFQGTGAADDSGLPNDRFFAVRPEGSVSTLKIQRTERGDSAVYLCASSETGGYTSTDTQYFGPGTRLTVL.

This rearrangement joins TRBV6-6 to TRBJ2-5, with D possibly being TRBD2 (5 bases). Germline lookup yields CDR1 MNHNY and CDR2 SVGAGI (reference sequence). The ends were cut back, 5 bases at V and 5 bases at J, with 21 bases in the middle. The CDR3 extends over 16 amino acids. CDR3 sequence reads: CASSPIPKGSGETQYF. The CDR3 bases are TGTGCCAGCAGTCCGATCCCCAAGGGATCGGGGGAGACCCAGTACTTC.

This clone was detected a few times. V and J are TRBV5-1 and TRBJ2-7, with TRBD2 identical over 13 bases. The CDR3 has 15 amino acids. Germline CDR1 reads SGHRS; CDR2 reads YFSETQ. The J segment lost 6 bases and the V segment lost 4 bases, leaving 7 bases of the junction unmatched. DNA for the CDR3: TGCGCCAGCAGCCTGGGGACTAGCGGGAAGGGCGAGCAGTACTTC. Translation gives CASSLGTSGKGEQYF.

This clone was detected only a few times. CDR3 sequence reads: CASSPLQGFNEQFF. CDR3 bases: TGTGCCAGCAGCCCACTACAGGGGTTCAATGAGCAGTTCTTC. The chain employs TRBV5-6 and TRBJ2-1; 7 bases are a match to TRBD1. CDR1 is SGHDT, CDR2 YYEEEE, per germline. The CDR3 consists of 14 residues. After removal of 4 bases from V and 6 bases from J, the junction contained 7 bases not matched to a gene. The full variable domain, with the rest looked up from reference TRBV5-6 and TRBJ2-1, is DAGVTQSPTHLIKTRGQQVTLRCSPKSGHDTVSWYQQALGQGPQFIFQYYEEEERQRGNFPDRFSGHQFPNYSSELNVNALLLGDSALYLCASSPLQGFNEQFFGPGTRLTVL.

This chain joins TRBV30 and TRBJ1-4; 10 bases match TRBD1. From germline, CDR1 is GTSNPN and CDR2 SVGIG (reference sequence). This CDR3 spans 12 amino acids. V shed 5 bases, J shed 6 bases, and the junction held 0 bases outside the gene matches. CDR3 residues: CAWGTGDEKLFF. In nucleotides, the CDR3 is TGTGCCTGGGGGACAGGGGATGAAAAACTGTTTTTT.

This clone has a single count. CDR3 protein: CASSYAGTATEAFF. The CDR3, as DNA: TGTGCCAGCAGTTACGCCGGGACAGCCACTGAAGCTTTCTTT. The gene calls are TRBV6-6 and TRBJ1-1, with TRBD1 matching 7 bases. CDR3 length equals 14 residues. From germline, CDR1 is MNHNY and CDR2 SVGAGI (reference sequence). J gave up 4 bases and V 2 bases, and 4 bases lay outside the gene matches.

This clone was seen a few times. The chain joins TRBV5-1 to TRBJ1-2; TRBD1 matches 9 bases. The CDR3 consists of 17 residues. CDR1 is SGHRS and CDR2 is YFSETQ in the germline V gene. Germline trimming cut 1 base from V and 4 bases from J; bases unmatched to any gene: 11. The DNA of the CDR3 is TGCGCCAGCAGCTTGTCCTCCAACAGGGGGCGCAGCTATGGCTACACCTTC. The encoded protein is CASSLSSNRGRSYGYTF.